Listed here are 28 T cell receptor beta chains from one sample, sequenced in a study of CD8 T cells in Susac syndrome. RNA, at roughly 0.45 to 1 ug, was reverse transcribed with random hexamers. TCRdb redid the calling of the immunoSEQ multiplex PCR reads with MiXCR, one entry per CDR3 protein. The table records some 190,000 distinct CDR3 sequences, around 95% of them present only once. Sequencing used CD4+ T cells from PBMCs. These receptors were collected from a human donor with multiple sclerosis.

V and J are TRBV4-3 and TRBJ2-3, with 7 bases identical to TRBD1. The CDR3 has 13 amino acids. V gave up 5 bases and J gave up 3 bases; unmatched junction bases: 2. Germline assignment: CDR1 LGHNA and CDR2 YSLEER. The CDR3, as DNA: TGCGCCAGCAGCGCACAGGGGACAGATACGCAGTATTTT. Its translation is CASSAQGTDTQYF.

The V and J genes are TRBV30 and TRBJ1-5; 11 bases line up with TRBD1. Germline CDR1 GTSNPN, CDR2 SVGIG (reference sequence). The CDR3 loop spans 13 amino acids. V shed 6 bases and J 6 bases; nucleotides not matched to a gene: 4. The CDR3 sequence: CACGTGGAQPQHF. CDR3 nucleotide sequence: TGTGCCTGCGGGACAGGGGGTGCTCAGCCCCAGCATTTT.

This chain connects TRBV20-1 to TRBJ1-3, with D perhaps TRBD1 (5 bases). V was cut by 0 bases and J by 2 bases, with 14 bases left in between. The CDR3 covers 16 residues. Looked up from germline, CDR1 is DFQATT and CDR2 is SNEGSKA (reference sequence). DNA for the CDR3: TGCAGTGCTAGAGATCCTTGGGGGAGTGCTGGAAACACCATATATTTT. Protein: CSARDPWGSAGNTIYF.

V gene TRBV7-2 combines with J gene TRBJ2-2, with D perhaps TRBD1 or TRBD2 (5 bases each). The germline CDR1 and CDR2 sequences are SGHTA and FQGNSA. V was shortened by 6 bases and J by 4 bases, with 21 bases between the two germline ends. The CDR3 has 17 amino acids. The CDR3 reads CASRRRARGVITGELFF. For the CDR3, the DNA is TGTGCCAGCAGACGCAGGGCTCGGGGCGTGATCACCGGGGAGCTGTTTTTT. The complete variable domain, with remaining parts taken from reference TRBV7-2 and TRBJ2-2, reads GAGVSQSPSNKVTEKGKDVELRCDPISGHTALYWYRQSLGQGLEFLIYFQGNSAPDKSGLPSDRFSAERTGGSVSTLTIQRTQQEDSAVYLCASRRRARGVITGELFFGEGSRLTVL.

V and J are TRBV20-1 and TRBJ2-5; weak D call: TRBD1 (6 bases). In germline, CDR1 is DFQATT, CDR2 SNEGSKA (reference sequence). The V end lost 4 bases, the J end lost 3 bases, and 9 bases lay between the germline ends. The CDR3 is made up of 12 amino acids. CDR3 amino acids: CSANREKETQYF. The DNA for the CDR3 is TGCAGTGCTAACAGGGAGAAAGAGACCCAGTACTTC.

This chain links TRBV28 with TRBJ2-7; a weak D match, TRBD2 (5 bases). V was clipped by 7 bases and J by 3 bases, with 13 bases between them. The CDR3 consists of 13 residues. Per the germline V gene, CDR1 is MDHEN and CDR2 is SYDVKM. The CDR3 region is CASNTGFHYEQYF. The DNA for the CDR3 is TGTGCCAGCAACACGGGATTCCACTACGAGCAGTACTTC.

In its sample, this clonotype was seen a few times. This chain joins TRBV29-1 and TRBJ2-7; D may be TRBD1 (5 bases). This CDR3 has 11 residues. Germline CDR1 SQVTM, CDR2 ANQGSEA. Trimming removed 4 bases at V and 1 base at J, with 5 bases between. The CDR3 region has the DNA TGCAGCGTTGGACAGTCCTACGAGCAGTACTTC. Translation gives CSVGQSYEQYF.

The chain uses TRBV12-3 or TRBV12-4 and TRBJ2-5; no reliable D call. CDR3 length: 14 amino acids. V lost 6 bases and J 4 bases, leaving 15 bases between the germline ends. Here the CDR3 reads CASSQVAQRETQYF. CDR3 nucleotides: TGTGCCAGCAGCCAGGTGGCGCAGAGAGAGACCCAGTACTTC.

The chain links TRBV7-8 to TRBJ2-5, with unresolved D. The germline CDR1 and CDR2 sequences are SGHVS and FQNEAQ. The CDR3 sequence is 14 residues long. V lost 4 bases and J lost 0, with 9 bases in between. This CDR3 is CASSSSNYQETQYF. DNA for the CDR3: TGTGCCAGCAGCTCCTCAAACTACCAAGAGACCCAGTACTTC.

This clonotype was found once. The chain employs TRBV18 and TRBJ1-2; maybe TRBD1 (5 bases). Trimming pared 2 bases from V and 8 bases from J, leaving 12 bases between. The CDR3 runs to 13 residues. The germline gives CDR1 KGHSH, CDR2 LQKENI. The CDR3 coding sequence is TGTGCCAGCTCACCAACCGGGGGAGACGGCTACACCTTC. Its protein product is CASSPTGGDGYTF. Full variable domain (rest looked up from reference TRBV18 and TRBJ1-2): NAGVMQNPRHLVRRRGQEARLRCSPMKGHSHVYWYRQLPEEGLKFMVYLQKENIIDESGMPKERFSAEFPKEGPSILRIQQVVRGDSAAYFCASSPTGGDGYTFGSGTRLTVV.

The chain combines TRBV27 with TRBJ1-5; no clear D gene. Trimming took 5 bases from V and 5 from J, leaving 13 bases between them. The CDR3 is 14 amino acids. CDR1 is MNHEY, CDR2 SMNVEV, per germline (reference sequence). This CDR3 reads CASSMLGFDQPQHF. In DNA, the CDR3 is TGTGCCAGCAGTATGTTAGGTTTCGATCAGCCCCAGCATTTT.

The CDR3 is CASSSSTGIYEQYF. CDR3 coding DNA: TGTGCCAGCAGTTCCTCGACAGGAATCTACGAGCAGTACTTC. V usage is TRBV6-2 or TRBV6-3 and J usage is TRBJ2-7; TRBD1 is a possible D gene (6 bases). Trimming left V 4 bases short and J 3 bases short, with 13 bases between. Germline-derived CDR1 and CDR2 are MNHEY and SVGEGT. This CDR3 has 14 residues.

The rearrangement links TRBV20-1 to TRBJ1-6; 10 bases match TRBD1. Germline V lookup: CDR1 DFQATT, CDR2 SNEGSKA (reference sequence). J lost 7 bases, V lost 3 bases, and 6 bases had no gene match. The CDR3 consists of 15 residues. DNA of the CDR3: TGCAGTGCTAGGGGACAGGGGCGCGGGAATTCACCCCTCCACTTT. Its translation: CSARGQGRGNSPLHF.

The J gene is TRBJ2-4, the V gene TRBV3-1, with D unresolved. Trimming left V 3 bases short and J 3 bases short, with 15 bases between. The CDR3 runs 16 residues. Per the germline V gene, CDR1 is LGHDT and CDR2 is YNNKEL (reference sequence). The chain's CDR3 is CASSQQNRTSKNIQYF. CDR3 nucleotides: TGTGCCAGCAGCCAGCAAAACAGAACGAGCAAAAACATTCAGTACTTC.

J is TRBJ1-2 and V is TRBV30; D remains ambiguous. Germline CDR1 GTSNPN, CDR2 SVGIG (reference sequence). Trimming took off 2 bases at V and 4 bases at J, with 11 bases between the two ends. This CDR3 comprises 13 residues. This CDR3 is CAWSSQESYGYTF. The CDR3 DNA reads as TGTGCCTGGAGTTCTCAAGAAAGCTATGGCTACACCTTC. The full variable domain, its missing parts supplied by reference TRBV30 and TRBJ1-2, is SQTIHQWPATLVQPVGSPLSLECTVEGTSNPNLYWYRQAAGRGLQLLFYSVGIGQISSEVPQNLSASRPQDRQFILSSKKLLLSDSGFYLCAWSSQESYGYTFGSGTRLTVV.

The chain combines TRBV7-2 with TRBJ1-6; possibly TRBD1 for D (5 bases). The CDR3 totals 16 residues. The ends were cut back, 5 bases at V and 1 base at J, with 12 bases in the middle. Germline-derived CDR1 and CDR2 are SGHTA and FQGNSA. In nucleotides, the CDR3 is TGTGCCAGCAGCCGGAGGGGAGAGTCCTATAATTCACCCCTCCACTTT. It translates to CASSRRGESYNSPLHF.

The chain has TRBV3-1 and TRBJ1-1, with 8 bases identical to TRBD1. In germline, CDR1 is LGHDT, CDR2 YNNKEL (reference sequence). Unmatched junction bases numbered 2, after V lost 5 bases and J lost 0 bases. There are 14 residues in the CDR3. This chain's CDR3 is CASSVGQVNTEAFF. Written as DNA, the CDR3 is TGTGCCAGCAGCGTGGGACAGGTGAACACTGAAGCTTTCTTT.

In nucleotides, the CDR3 is TGCAGCGGCTCAGGACACGATTCTAACTATGGCTACACCTTC. This encodes CSGSGHDSNYGYTF. This chain uses TRBV29-1 with TRBJ1-2; possible D gene TRBD1, 5 bases. V lost 7 bases, J lost 0 bases, and 15 bases lay in between. Germline CDR1 SQVTM, CDR2 ANQGSEA. This CDR3 region has 14 residues. Full variable domain (remainder filled in from reference TRBV29-1 and TRBJ1-2): SAVISQKPSRDICQRGTSLTIQCQVDSQVTMMFWYRQQPGQSLTLIATANQGSEATYESGFVIDKFPISRPNLTFSTLTVSNMSPEDSSIYLCSGSGHDSNYGYTFGSGTRLTVV.

This clonotype was recorded only once. The rearrangement joins TRBV29-1 to TRBJ1-2; 9 bases are shared with TRBD1. The V and J ends lost 5 bases and 5 bases, in that order; junction bases with no gene match: 6. Germline lookup yields CDR1 SQVTM and CDR2 ANQGSEA. This CDR3 is 13 amino acids long. CDR3 protein: CSVNRGQDYGYTF. DNA for the CDR3: TGCAGCGTTAACAGGGGGCAGGATTATGGCTACACCTTC.

This chain links TRBV12-3 or TRBV12-4 with TRBJ2-3; D not resolved. With 10 bases removed from V and 1 base from J, the gap between germline ends came to 12 bases. The CDR3 length is 13 residues. This chain's CDR3 is CAIAVTGTDTQYF. The CDR3 DNA reads TGTGCCATTGCGGTGACTGGCACAGATACGCAGTATTTT.

The J gene is TRBJ1-2, the V gene TRBV6-5, with 9 bases fitting TRBD1. The CDR3 is made up of 13 amino acids. Germline CDR1 is MNHEY and CDR2 is SVGAGI. Losses at the gene ends were 6 bases for V and 8 bases for J; bases not matched to a gene: 7. CDR3 amino acids: CASRPDRGRGYTF. DNA of the CDR3: TGTGCCAGCAGGCCTGACAGGGGGAGAGGCTACACCTTC.

This clonotype occurred once. The chain joins TRBV7-2 to TRBJ2-1; tentative D call: TRBD1 (6 bases). The CDR3 sequence is 14 residues long. CDR1 is SGHTA and CDR2 is FQGNSA in the germline V gene. V was shortened by 8 bases and J by 2 bases, with 13 bases between the two germline ends. Here the CDR3 DNA reads TGTGCCAGCGGCAGGACAGCAACCTACAATGAGCAGTTCTTC. It translates to CASGRTATYNEQFF.

This clonotype showed up just once. The chain recombines TRBV19 with TRBJ2-7; D perhaps matches TRBD2 (6 bases). Germline V CDR1 and CDR2: LNHDA, SQIVND (reference sequence). This CDR3 region has 13 residues. The ends were cut back, 1 base at V and 3 bases at J, with 7 bases in the middle. The CDR3 nucleotides are TGTGCCAGTAGTATAGGGGAGGTCTACGAGCAGTACTTC. Its translation is CASSIGEVYEQYF.

V and J are TRBV3-1 and TRBJ2-5; D possibly corresponds to TRBD1 (6 bases). Trimming left V 1 base short and J 4 bases short, with 16 bases between. The CDR3 is 16 amino acids. The V gene's germline CDR1 is LGHDT and CDR2 YNNKEL (reference sequence). CDR3 sequence (DNA): TGTGCCAGCAGCCAAGGACGCCGGCAGGGGCTAGAGACCCAGTACTTC. This translates into CASSQGRRQGLETQYF.

J is TRBJ2-7 and V is TRBV13; D is uncertain. Germline assignment: CDR1 PRHDT and CDR2 FYEKMQ (reference sequence). Trimming pared 3 bases from V and 4 bases from J, leaving 13 bases between. This CDR3 has 14 residues. The CDR3 reads CASSFGLVGYEQYF. In DNA, the CDR3 is TGTGCCAGCAGCTTCGGTCTAGTAGGGTACGAGCAGTACTTC.

The chain employs TRBV20-1 and TRBJ2-1; 7 bases align to TRBD2. The CDR3 totals 15 residues. Germline CDR1 and CDR2: DFQATT and SNEGSKA (reference sequence). J gave up 1 base and V 3 bases, and 6 bases lay outside the gene matches. The CDR3 protein is CSARLGRGSYNEQFF. DNA for the CDR3: TGCAGTGCTAGGTTAGGGAGGGGATCCTACAATGAGCAGTTCTTC.

The chain couples TRBV5-1 to TRBJ2-7, with unresolved D. CDR1 and CDR2 (germline): SGHRS, YFSETQ. This CDR3 is 15 amino acids long. Trimming pared 1 base from V and 3 bases from J, leaving 14 bases between. CDR3 region: CASSLYNLVGYEQYF. In DNA form, the CDR3 reads TGCGCCAGCAGCTTGTATAACCTTGTTGGCTACGAGCAGTACTTC.

The chain couples TRBV2 to TRBJ1-2; D is uncertain. Germline lookup yields CDR1 SNHLY and CDR2 FYNNEI. V dropped 2 bases and J dropped 5 bases, with 9 bases sitting between them. The CDR3 loop spans 13 amino acids. CDR3 coding DNA: TGTGCCAGCAGTGAATTGCAGCCGTATGGCTACACCTTC. This codes for CASSELQPYGYTF.